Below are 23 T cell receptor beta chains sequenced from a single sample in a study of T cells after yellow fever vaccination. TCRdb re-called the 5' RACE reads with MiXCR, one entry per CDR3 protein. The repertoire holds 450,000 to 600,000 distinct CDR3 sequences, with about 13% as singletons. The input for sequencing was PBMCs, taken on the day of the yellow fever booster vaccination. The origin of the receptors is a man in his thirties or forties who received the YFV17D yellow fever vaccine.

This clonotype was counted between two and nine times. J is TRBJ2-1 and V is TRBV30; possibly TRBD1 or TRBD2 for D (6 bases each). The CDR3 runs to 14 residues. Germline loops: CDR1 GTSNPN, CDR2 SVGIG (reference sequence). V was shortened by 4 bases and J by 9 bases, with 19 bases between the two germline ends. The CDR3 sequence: CAWIRGLGGGEQFF. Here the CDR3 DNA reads TGTGCCTGGATTCGGGGACTTGGGGGCGGTGAGCAGTTCTTC.

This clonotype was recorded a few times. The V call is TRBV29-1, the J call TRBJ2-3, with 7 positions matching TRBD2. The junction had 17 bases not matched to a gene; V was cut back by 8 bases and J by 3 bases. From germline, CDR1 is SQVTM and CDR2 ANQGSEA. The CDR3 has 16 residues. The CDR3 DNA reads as TGCAGCTCTTGGGGAGGGGACCGCGACCTGACAGATACGCAGTATTTT. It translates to CSSWGGDRDLTDTQYF.

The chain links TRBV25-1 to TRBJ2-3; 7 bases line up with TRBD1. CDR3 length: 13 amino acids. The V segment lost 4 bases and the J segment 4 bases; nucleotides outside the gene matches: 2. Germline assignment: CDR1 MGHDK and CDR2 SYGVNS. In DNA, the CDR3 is TGTGCCAGCAGTGTAACAGGGGCAGATACGCAGTATTTT. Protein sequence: CASSVTGADTQYF.

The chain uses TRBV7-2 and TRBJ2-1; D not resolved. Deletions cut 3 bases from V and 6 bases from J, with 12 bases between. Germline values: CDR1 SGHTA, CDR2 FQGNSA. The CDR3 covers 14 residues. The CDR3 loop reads CASSLGPSGNEQFF. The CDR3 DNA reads TGTGCCAGCAGCTTGGGCCCTAGTGGCAATGAGCAGTTCTTC.

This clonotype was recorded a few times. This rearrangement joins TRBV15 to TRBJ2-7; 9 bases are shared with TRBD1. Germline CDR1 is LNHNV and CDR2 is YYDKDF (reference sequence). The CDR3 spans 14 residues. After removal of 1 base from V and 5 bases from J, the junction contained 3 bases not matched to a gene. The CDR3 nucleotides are TGTGCCACCAGCAGAGGGGGACAGGGCCACGAGCAGTACTTC. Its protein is CATSRGGQGHEQYF.

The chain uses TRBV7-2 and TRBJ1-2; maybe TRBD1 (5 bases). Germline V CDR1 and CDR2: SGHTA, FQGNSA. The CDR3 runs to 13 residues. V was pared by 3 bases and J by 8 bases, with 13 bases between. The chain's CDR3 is CASSFREIGGYTF. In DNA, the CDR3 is TGTGCCAGCAGCTTCAGGGAAATTGGGGGCTACACCTTC.

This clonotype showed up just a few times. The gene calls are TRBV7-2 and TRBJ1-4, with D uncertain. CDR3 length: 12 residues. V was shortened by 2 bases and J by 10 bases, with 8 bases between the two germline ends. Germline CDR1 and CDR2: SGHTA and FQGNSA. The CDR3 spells CASSLFPGKLFF. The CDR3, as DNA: TGTGCCAGCAGCTTATTCCCGGGAAAACTGTTTTTT.

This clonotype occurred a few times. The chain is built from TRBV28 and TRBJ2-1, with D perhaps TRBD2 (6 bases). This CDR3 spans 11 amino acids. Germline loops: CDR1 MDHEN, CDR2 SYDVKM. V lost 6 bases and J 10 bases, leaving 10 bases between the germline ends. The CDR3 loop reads CASRMSGEQFF. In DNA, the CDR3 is TGTGCCAGCAGGATGAGCGGGGAGCAGTTCTTC.

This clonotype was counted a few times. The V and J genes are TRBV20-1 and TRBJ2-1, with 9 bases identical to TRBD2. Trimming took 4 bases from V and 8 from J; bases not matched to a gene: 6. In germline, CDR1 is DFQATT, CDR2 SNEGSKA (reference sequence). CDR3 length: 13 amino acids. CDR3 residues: CSAITGTSYEQFF. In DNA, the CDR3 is TGCAGTGCTATTACCGGGACTAGCTATGAGCAGTTCTTC.

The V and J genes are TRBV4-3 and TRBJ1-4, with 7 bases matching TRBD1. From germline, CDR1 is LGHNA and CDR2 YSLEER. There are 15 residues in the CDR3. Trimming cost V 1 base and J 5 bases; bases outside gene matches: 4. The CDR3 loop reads CASSQGTGENEKLFF. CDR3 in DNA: TGCGCCAGCAGCCAAGGGACAGGAGAAAATGAAAAACTGTTTTTT.

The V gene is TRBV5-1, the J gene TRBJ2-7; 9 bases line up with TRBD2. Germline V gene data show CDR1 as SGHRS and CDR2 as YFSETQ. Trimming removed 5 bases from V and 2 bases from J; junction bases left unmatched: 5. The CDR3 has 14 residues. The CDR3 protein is CASRQPSGAYEQYF. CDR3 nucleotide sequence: TGCGCCAGCAGGCAGCCTAGCGGGGCCTACGAGCAGTACTTC.

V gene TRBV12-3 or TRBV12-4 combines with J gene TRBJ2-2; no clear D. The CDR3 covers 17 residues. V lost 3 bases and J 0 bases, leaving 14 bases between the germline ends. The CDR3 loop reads CASSFIAGTSNTGELFF. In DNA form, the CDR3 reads TGTGCCAGCAGTTTTATCGCCGGAACCTCGAACACCGGGGAGCTGTTTTTT.

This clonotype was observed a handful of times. The CDR3 here is CASSFGQGFNHEQYF. The CDR3, as DNA: TGCGCCAGCAGCTTCGGACAGGGCTTCAACCACGAGCAGTACTTC. The V call is TRBV4-3, the J call TRBJ2-7, with 8 bases matching TRBD1. This CDR3 is built from 15 residues. J gave up 5 bases and V 5 bases, and 11 bases lay outside the gene matches. Looked up from germline, CDR1 is LGHNA and CDR2 is YSLEER.

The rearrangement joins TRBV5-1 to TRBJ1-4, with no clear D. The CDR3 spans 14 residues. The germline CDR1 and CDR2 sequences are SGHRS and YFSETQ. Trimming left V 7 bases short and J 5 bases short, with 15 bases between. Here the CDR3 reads CASRTSGRNEKLFF. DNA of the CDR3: TGCGCCAGCCGCACATCGGGGAGGAATGAAAAACTGTTTTTT. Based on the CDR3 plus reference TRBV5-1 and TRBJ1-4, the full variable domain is KAGVTQTPRYLIKTRGQQVTLSCSPISGHRSVSWYQQTPGQGLQFLFEYFSETQRNKGNFPGRFSGRQFSNSRSEMNVSTLELGDSALYLCASRTSGRNEKLFFGSGTQLSVL.

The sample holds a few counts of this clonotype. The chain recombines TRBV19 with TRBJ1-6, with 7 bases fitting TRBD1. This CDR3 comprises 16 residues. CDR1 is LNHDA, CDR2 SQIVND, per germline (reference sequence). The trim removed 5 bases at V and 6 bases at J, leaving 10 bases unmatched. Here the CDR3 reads CASSASSGTANSPLHF. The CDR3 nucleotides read TGTGCCAGTAGTGCCTCATCTGGGACAGCTAATTCACCCCTCCACTTT.

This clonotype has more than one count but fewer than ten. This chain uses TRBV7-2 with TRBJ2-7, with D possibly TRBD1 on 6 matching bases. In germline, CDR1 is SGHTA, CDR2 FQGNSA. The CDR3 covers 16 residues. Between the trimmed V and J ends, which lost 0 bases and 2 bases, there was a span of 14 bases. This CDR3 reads CASSLAGAGITYEQYF. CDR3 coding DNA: TGTGCCAGCAGCTTAGCGGGGGCAGGGATTACCTACGAGCAGTACTTC.

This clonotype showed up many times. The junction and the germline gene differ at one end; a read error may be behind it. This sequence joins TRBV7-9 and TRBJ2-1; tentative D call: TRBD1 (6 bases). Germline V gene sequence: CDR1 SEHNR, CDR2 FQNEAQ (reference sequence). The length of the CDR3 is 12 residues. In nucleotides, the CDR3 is TGCGCCAGCAGCTCACAGGGAAATGAGCAGTTCTTC. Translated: CASSSQGNEQFF.

The CDR3 DNA is TGTGCCAGCAGCTTAGGGGGCGGGAGAACCTACAATGAGCAGTTCTTC. It is translated as CASSLGGGRTYNEQFF. The chain carries TRBV7-9 and TRBJ2-1, with TRBD2 matching over 7 bases. V dropped 1 base and J dropped 2; count of bases not matched to a gene: 5. The germline V gene encodes CDR1 SEHNR and CDR2 FQNEAQ (reference sequence). The CDR3 has 16 amino acids.

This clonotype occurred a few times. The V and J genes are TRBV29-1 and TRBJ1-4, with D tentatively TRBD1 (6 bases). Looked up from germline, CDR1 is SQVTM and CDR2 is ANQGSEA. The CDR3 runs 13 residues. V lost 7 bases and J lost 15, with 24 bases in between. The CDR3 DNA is TGCAGCGCCTCCCCCGAGGTACAGGGAGTTGTGTTTTTT. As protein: CSASPEVQGVVFF. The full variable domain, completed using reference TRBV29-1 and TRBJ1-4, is SAVISQKPSRDICQRGTSLTIQCQVDSQVTMMFWYRQQPGQSLTLIATANQGSEATYESGFVIDKFPISRPNLTFSTLTVSNMSPEDSSIYLCSASPEVQGVVFFGSGTQLSVL.

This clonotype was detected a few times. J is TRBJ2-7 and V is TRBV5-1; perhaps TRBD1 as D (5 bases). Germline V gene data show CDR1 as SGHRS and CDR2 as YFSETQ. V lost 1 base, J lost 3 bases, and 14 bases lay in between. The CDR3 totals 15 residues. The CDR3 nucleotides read TGCGCCAGCAGCTTGAATTCAGGGCTTGGCTACGAGCAGTACTTC. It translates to CASSLNSGLGYEQYF.

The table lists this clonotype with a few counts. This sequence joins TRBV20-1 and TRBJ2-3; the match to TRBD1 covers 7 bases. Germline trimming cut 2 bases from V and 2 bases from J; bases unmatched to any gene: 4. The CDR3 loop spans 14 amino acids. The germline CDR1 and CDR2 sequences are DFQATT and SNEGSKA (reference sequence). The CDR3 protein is CSARKTGLTDTQYF. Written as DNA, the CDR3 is TGCAGTGCTAGAAAGACAGGGCTCACAGATACGCAGTATTTT.

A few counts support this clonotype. The CDR3 loop reads CASSSDRKETQYF. The CDR3 DNA sequence: TGTGCCAGCAGCTCGGACAGAAAAGAGACCCAGTACTTC. The genes are TRBV5-6 and TRBJ2-5, with D maybe TRBD1 (6 bases). This CDR3 comprises 13 residues. CDR1 SGHDT and CDR2 YYEEEE come from the germline V gene. Trimming cost V 3 bases and J 3 bases, with 9 bases left between them.

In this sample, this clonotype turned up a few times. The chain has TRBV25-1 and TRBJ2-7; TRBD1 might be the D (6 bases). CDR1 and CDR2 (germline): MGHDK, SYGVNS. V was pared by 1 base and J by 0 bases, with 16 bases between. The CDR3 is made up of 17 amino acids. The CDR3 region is CASSESGAGRGSYEQYF. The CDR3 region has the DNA TGTGCCAGCAGTGAATCCGGGGCGGGCAGGGGCTCCTACGAGCAGTACTTC.